These 14 T cell receptor beta chains were sequenced from one sample in a study of blood T cell repertoires in COVID-19. Profiled with immunoSEQ multiplex PCR; TCRdb holds only in-frame clones, not every one. The sample records 180,000 or so clones, roughly 79% being singletons. The sample consisted of peripheral blood. All receptors derive from a woman between 35 and 50 years old with COVID-19, enrolled during active disease.

The chain links TRBV10-2 to TRBJ1-5, with unresolved D. The CDR3 length is 12 residues. The ends were cut back, 6 bases at V and 7 bases at J, with 10 bases in the middle. Germline CDR1 WSHSY, CDR2 SAAADI. Here the CDR3 reads CASRTTGQPQHF. CDR3 sequence (DNA): TGCGCCAGCAGGACCACGGGGCAGCCCCAGCATTTT.

This clone showed up just a few times. This same CDR3 is encoded by further DNA sequences in the sample. The V gene is TRBV6-5, the J gene TRBJ1-6, with a tentative D call TRBD1 (5 bases). The CDR3 loop spans 13 amino acids. V lost 5 bases to trimming and J lost 7 bases, with 9 bases between them. Germline V gene lookup returns CDR1 MNHEY and CDR2 SVGAGI. This chain's CDR3 is CASSRGNNSPLHF. The CDR3 nucleotides are TGTGCCAGCAGTCGGGGGAACAATTCACCCCTCCACTTT.

In regard to this clone: The same CDR3 can be traced to other DNA sequences in this sample. J is TRBJ1-4 and V is TRBV2, with TRBD1 matching 9 bases. V lost 5 bases and J lost 8; bases outside the gene matches: 6. Per germline, CDR1 SNHLY and CDR2 FYNNEI. CDR3 length: 14 amino acids. The DNA for the CDR3 is TGTGCCAGCAGTCCGGACAGGGGAGGAGAAAAACTGTTTTTT. It yields the protein CASSPDRGGEKLFF.

The chain couples TRBV7-8 to TRBJ1-1; D gene uncertain. V shed 7 bases and J shed 7 bases, with 19 bases lying between them. The CDR3 consists of 14 residues. Germline loops: CDR1 SGHVS, CDR2 FQNEAQ. CDR3 DNA: TGTGCCAGCACCACTGCTTCGGCGAGGGTTGAAGCTTTCTTT. Its protein is CASTTASARVEAFF.

The V and J genes are TRBV10-2 and TRBJ1-6; TRBD1 agrees at 7 bases. CDR3 length equals 19 residues. V dropped 5 bases and J dropped 1; count of bases not matched to a gene: 14. Germline CDR1 is WSHSY and CDR2 is SAAADI. The DNA of the CDR3 is TGCGCCAGCAGTAGTATACCGGGACAGAAGGGGTCCTATAATTCACCCCTCCACTTT. Residues: CASSSIPGQKGSYNSPLHF.

The V and J genes are TRBV11-2 and TRBJ2-6; D gene ambiguous. Germline V lookup: CDR1 SGHAT, CDR2 FQNNGV. CDR3 size: 15 residues. The ends were cut back, 1 base at V and 1 base at J, with 5 bases in the middle. CDR3 sequence: CASSLVGSGANVLTF. CDR3 nucleotides: TGTGCCAGCAGCTTAGTCGGGTCTGGGGCCAACGTCCTGACTTTC.

The rearrangement joins TRBV11-2 to TRBJ2-2; TRBD1 matches 7 bases. The germline gives CDR1 SGHAT, CDR2 FQNNGV. The CDR3 runs to 16 residues. J gave up 1 base and V 4 bases, and 6 bases lay outside the gene matches. Here the CDR3 DNA reads TGTGCCAGCAGCTCGAGCCCAGGGGGGAACACCGGGGAGCTGTTTTTT. Its translation is CASSSSPGGNTGELFF.

This clone was observed once. The rearrangement uses TRBV29-1 and TRBJ2-5, with a tentative D call TRBD1 (6 bases). CDR1 and CDR2 (germline): SQVTM, ANQGSEA. V lost 1 base and J 5 bases, leaving 11 bases between the germline ends. The CDR3 covers 13 residues. The CDR3 DNA is TGCAGCGTTGAAGTCAGGGGTGCCGAGACCCAGTACTTC. Protein: CSVEVRGAETQYF.

This rearrangement joins TRBV5-5 to TRBJ1-1; TRBD1 aligns across 9 bases. The J segment lost 0 bases and the V segment lost 4 bases, leaving 4 bases of the junction unmatched. The CDR3 spans 15 residues. Germline assignment: CDR1 SGHKS and CDR2 YYEKEE (reference sequence). The CDR3 region has the DNA TGTGCCAGCAGCCCGTGGACAGGGGTGAACACTGAAGCTTTCTTT. It yields the protein CASSPWTGVNTEAFF.

The rearrangement uses TRBV11-2 and TRBJ2-7; 15 nucleotides align to TRBD2. The CDR3 has 16 residues. Trimming took 1 base from V and 4 from J; bases not matched to a gene: 2. Germline CDR1 is SGHAT and CDR2 is FQNNGV. The CDR3 protein is CASSLGTSGRGYEQYF. CDR3 in DNA: TGTGCCAGCAGCTTAGGGACTAGCGGGAGGGGTTACGAGCAGTACTTC.

This clone was seen a handful of times. The chain links TRBV7-9 to TRBJ1-5, with 7 bases matching TRBD1. Germline-derived CDR1 and CDR2 are SEHNR and FQNEAQ (reference sequence). This CDR3 is 15 amino acids long. Trimming removed 5 bases from V and 3 bases from J; junction bases left unmatched: 7. CDR3: CASSTGQTNNQPQHF. CDR3 nucleotides: TGTGCCAGCAGCACGGGACAGACAAACAATCAGCCCCAGCATTTT.

The V call is TRBV18, the J call TRBJ2-1; TRBD2 aligns across 9 bases. The CDR3 sequence is 16 residues long. V shed 2 bases and J 4 bases; nucleotides not matched to a gene: 6. Germline V gene lookup returns CDR1 KGHSH and CDR2 LQKENI. The CDR3 bases are TGTGCCAGCTCACCAGGGGCGGGAGGGCCATACAATGAGCAGTTCTTC. Translating gives CASSPGAGGPYNEQFF.

The V gene is TRBV18, the J gene TRBJ1-1, with TRBD1 identical over 7 bases. Germline V gives CDR1 KGHSH, CDR2 LQKENI. V dropped 3 bases and J dropped 7; count of bases not matched to a gene: 5. This CDR3 contains 13 residues. The CDR3 reads CASSPRRDSEAFF. The CDR3 DNA reads TGTGCCAGCTCACCGCGCCGGGACAGTGAAGCTTTCTTT.

The chain couples TRBV19 to TRBJ2-5; 10 bases are a match to TRBD2. The length of the CDR3 is 15 residues. V gave up 4 bases and J gave up 4 bases; unmatched junction bases: 6. Germline assignment: CDR1 LNHDA and CDR2 SQIVND (reference sequence). DNA of the CDR3: TGTGCCAGTAGTAGGCTAGCGGGAGCTATAGAGACCCAGTACTTC. Its protein is CASSRLAGAIETQYF.